This T cell receptor (beta chain) was found in a study of T cells in Graves' hyperthyroidism and ophthalmopathy. Germline values: CDR1 GTSNPN, CDR2 SVGIG (reference sequence). The CDR3 sequence is 13 residues long. The V and J ends lost 2 bases and 1 base, in that order; junction bases with no gene match: 1. TCR beta CDR3 regions were amplified from RNA transcripts. Primed by the HTBI set, a first-round RT-PCR was run on the TCR CDR3. A single record per CDR3 protein comes from TCRdb applying MiXCR to the multiplex PCR reads. The table has 500,000 to 650,000 distinct CDR3 sequences, 11% to 15% seen once; the top ten hold approximately 13%. There are many counts of this clonotype. Exclusion criteria comprised uncontrolled infection, other autoimmune disease, pregnancy or lactation. The PBMCs were sourced from fresh peripheral blood (approximately 9.6 ml).

The receptor was derived from a woman in her thirties or forties with Graves' hyperthyroidism. The V call is TRBV30, the J call TRBJ1-1; 7 bases are a match to TRBD1. The source material was blood. The DNA for the CDR3 is TGTGCCTGGAGTCCAGGGGGGAACACTGAAGCTTTCTTT. This sequence encodes CAWSPGGNTEAFF.